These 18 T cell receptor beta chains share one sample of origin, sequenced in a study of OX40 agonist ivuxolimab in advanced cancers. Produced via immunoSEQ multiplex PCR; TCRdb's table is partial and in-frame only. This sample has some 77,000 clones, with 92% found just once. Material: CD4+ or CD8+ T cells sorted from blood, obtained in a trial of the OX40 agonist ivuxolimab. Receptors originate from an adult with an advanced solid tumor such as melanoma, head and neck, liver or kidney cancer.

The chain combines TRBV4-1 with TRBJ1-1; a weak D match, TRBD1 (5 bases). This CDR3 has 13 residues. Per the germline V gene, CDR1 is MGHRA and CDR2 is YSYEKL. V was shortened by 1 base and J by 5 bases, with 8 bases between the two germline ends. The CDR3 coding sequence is TGCGCCAGCAGCCAAGGGGGGGTGACTGAAGCTTTCTTT. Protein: CASSQGGVTEAFF.

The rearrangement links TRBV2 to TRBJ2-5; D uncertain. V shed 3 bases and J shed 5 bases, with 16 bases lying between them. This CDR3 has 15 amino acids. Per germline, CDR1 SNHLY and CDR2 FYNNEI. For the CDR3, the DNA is TGTGCCAGCAGTGAGTTGGGCTACGTGTCTGAGACCCAGTACTTC. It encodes CASSELGYVSETQYF.

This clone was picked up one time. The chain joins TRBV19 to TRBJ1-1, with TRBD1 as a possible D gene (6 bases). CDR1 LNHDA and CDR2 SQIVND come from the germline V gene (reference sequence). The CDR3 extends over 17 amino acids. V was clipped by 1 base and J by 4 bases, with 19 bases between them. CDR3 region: CASSIGAEGHPTTEAFF. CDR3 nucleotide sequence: TGTGCCAGTAGTATAGGTGCCGAGGGACACCCGACCACTGAAGCTTTCTTT.

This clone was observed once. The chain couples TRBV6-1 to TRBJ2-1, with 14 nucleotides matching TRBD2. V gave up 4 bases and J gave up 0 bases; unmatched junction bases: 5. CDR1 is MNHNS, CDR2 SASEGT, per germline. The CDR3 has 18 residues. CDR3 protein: CASSGLAGGLSSYNEQFF. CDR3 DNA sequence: TGTGCCAGCAGTGGACTAGCGGGGGGGCTGAGCTCCTACAATGAGCAGTTCTTC.

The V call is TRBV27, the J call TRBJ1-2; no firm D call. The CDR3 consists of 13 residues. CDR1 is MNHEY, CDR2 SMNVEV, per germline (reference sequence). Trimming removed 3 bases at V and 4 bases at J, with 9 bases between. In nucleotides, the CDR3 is TGTGCCAGCAGTTTTGGAGGGTCCTATGGCTACACCTTC. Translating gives CASSFGGSYGYTF.

CDR3: CASTVQRGGETQYF. The CDR3 nucleotides read TGTGCCAGCACCGTACAACGGGGGGGGGAGACCCAGTACTTC. The gene calls are TRBV13 and TRBJ2-5, with 8 bases lining up with TRBD2. Germline-derived CDR1 and CDR2 are PRHDT and FYEKMQ (reference sequence). CDR3 length: 14 residues. V was pared by 7 bases and J by 5 bases, with 9 bases of the junction left unmatched.

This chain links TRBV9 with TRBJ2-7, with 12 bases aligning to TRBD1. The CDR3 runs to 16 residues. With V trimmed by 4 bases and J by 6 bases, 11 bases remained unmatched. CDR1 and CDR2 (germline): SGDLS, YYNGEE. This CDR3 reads CASSTQSGTGGVEQYF. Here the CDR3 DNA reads TGTGCCAGCAGCACCCAATCCGGGACAGGGGGCGTCGAGCAGTACTTC.

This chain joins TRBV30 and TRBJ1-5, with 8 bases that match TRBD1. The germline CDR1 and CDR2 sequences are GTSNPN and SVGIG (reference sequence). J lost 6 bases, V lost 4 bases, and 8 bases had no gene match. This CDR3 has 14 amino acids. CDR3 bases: TGTGCCTGGACTAATGGACAGGGCAGTCAGCCCCAGCATTTT. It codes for CAWTNGQGSQPQHF.

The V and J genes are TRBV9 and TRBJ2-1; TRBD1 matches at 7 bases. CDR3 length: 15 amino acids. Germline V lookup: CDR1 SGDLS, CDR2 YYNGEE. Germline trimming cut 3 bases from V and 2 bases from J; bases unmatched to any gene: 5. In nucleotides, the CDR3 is TGTGCCAGCAGCGCTAAACAGGGGCCCTACAATGAGCAGTTCTTC. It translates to CASSAKQGPYNEQFF.

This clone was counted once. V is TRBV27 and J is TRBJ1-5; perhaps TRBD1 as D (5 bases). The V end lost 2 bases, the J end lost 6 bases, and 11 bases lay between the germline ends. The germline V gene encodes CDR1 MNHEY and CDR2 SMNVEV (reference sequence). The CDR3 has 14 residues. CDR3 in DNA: TGTGCCAGCAGTTTAGGCAGGGTAGTTCAGCCCCAGCATTTT. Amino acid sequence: CASSLGRVVQPQHF.

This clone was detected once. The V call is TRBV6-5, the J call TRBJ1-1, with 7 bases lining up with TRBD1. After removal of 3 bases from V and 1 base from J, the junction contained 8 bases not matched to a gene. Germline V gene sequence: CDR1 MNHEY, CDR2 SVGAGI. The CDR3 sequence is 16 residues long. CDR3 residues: CASSYPPGTANTEAFF. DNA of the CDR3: TGTGCCAGCAGTTATCCGCCCGGGACAGCGAACACTGAAGCTTTCTTT.

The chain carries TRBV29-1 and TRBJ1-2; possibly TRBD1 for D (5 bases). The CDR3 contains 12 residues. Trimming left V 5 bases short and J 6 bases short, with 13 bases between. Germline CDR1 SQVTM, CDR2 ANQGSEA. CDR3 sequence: CSVNGVGDGYTF. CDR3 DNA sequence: TGCAGCGTTAACGGGGTGGGGGATGGCTACACCTTC.

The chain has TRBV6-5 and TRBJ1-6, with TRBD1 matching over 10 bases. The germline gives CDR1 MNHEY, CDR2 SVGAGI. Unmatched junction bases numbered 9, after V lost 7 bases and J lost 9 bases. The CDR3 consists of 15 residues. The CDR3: CASTLTTGGGSPLHF. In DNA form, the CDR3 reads TGTGCCAGCACCCTAACGACAGGGGGCGGTTCACCCCTCCACTTT.

CDR3 sequence (DNA): TGTGCCAGTAGTATAGTGGGGCCTCCGAACACTGAAGCTTTCTTT. It codes for CASSIVGPPNTEAFF. The J gene is TRBJ1-1, the V gene TRBV19, with D possibly being TRBD1 (5 bases). Trimming took 1 base from V and 1 from J, leaving 10 bases between them. Germline lookup yields CDR1 LNHDA and CDR2 SQIVND (reference sequence). The CDR3 totals 15 residues. Full variable domain (outside the CDR3, taken from reference TRBV19 and TRBJ1-1): DGGITQSPKYLFRKEGQNVTLSCEQNLNHDAMYWYRQDPGQGLRLIYYSQIVNDFQKGDIAEGYSVSREKKESFPLTVTSAQKNPTAFYLCASSIVGPPNTEAFFGQGTRLTVV.

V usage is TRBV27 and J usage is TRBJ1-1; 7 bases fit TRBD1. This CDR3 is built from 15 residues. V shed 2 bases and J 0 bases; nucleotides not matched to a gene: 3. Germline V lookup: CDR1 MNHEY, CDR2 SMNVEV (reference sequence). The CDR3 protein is CASSLNRGMNTEAFF. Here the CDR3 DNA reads TGTGCCAGCAGTTTAAACAGGGGAATGAACACTGAAGCTTTCTTT.

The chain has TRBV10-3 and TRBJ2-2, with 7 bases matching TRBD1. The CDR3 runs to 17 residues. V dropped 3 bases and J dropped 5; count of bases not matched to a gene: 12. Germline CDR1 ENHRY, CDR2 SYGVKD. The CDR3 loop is CAISEIGDRLTTGELFF. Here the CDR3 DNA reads TGTGCCATCAGTGAAATCGGGGACAGACTTACTACCGGGGAGCTGTTTTTT.

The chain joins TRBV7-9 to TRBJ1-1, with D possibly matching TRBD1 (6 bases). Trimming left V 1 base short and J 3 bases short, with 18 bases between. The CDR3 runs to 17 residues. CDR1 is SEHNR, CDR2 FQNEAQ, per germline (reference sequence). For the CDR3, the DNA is TGTGCCAGCAGCTTAGGGGCGGGGACAATTTTCGACACTGAAGCTTTCTTT. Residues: CASSLGAGTIFDTEAFF. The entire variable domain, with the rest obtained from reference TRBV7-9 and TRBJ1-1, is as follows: DTGVSQNPRHKITKRGQNVTFRCDPISEHNRLYWYRQTLGQGPEFLTYFQNEAQLEKSRLLSDRFSAERPKGSFSTLEIQRTEQGDSAMYLCASSLGAGTIFDTEAFFGQGTRLTVV.

CDR3 bases: TGTGCCACCCTGGACAGGGGGTTTTACGAGCAGTACTTC. Its translation is CATLDRGFYEQYF. The chain recombines TRBV5-4 with TRBJ2-7; 10 positions match TRBD1. The germline V gene has CDR1 SGHNT and CDR2 YYREEE (reference sequence). V shed 9 bases, J shed 4 bases, and the junction held 7 bases outside the gene matches. There are 13 residues in the CDR3. Complete variable domain (other parts from reference TRBV5-4 and TRBJ2-7): ETGVTQSPTHLIKTRGQQVTLRCSSQSGHNTVSWYQQALGQGPQFIFQYYREEENGRGNFPPRFSGLQFPNYSSELNVNALELDDSALYLCATLDRGFYEQYFGPGTRLTVT.